The rows below give T cell receptor beta chains drawn from one sample of a study of blood T cell repertoires in COVID-19. TCRdb keeps only in-frame clones here, not all; method: immunoSEQ multiplex PCR. The sample holds approximately 53,000 clones, more than 90% seen once. Sequenced sample: peripheral blood. Receptor source: a woman aged 80 or over with acute or convalescent COVID-19. CDR3s include the opening cysteine and the closing phenylalanine or tryptophan. Each record gives: J gene, V gene, clone size, D gene, CDR3 DNA, CDR3 protein. D genes are given only for firm matches. Size is omitted from some rows. Given values are once, few, many or a class for expanded clones.

j_call: TRBJ1-4
v_call: TRBV27
clone_size: once
d_call: TRBD1
cdr3_nt: TGTGCCAGCAGTTTGAACAGGGGTGAAAAACTGTTTTTT
cdr3_aa: CASSLNRGEKLFF

j_call: TRBJ2-1
v_call: TRBV7-6
clone_size: NA
d_call: TRBD2
cdr3_nt: TGTGCCAGCAGCCTAGCAGGTAGCGGGCCCCTCAATGAGCAGTTCTTC
cdr3_aa: CASSLAGSGPLNEQFF

j_call: TRBJ1-3
v_call: TRBV7-9
clone_size: NA
d_call: TRBD1
cdr3_nt: TGTGCCAGCAGCTTCGACAGGGGGGTGAACACCATATATTTT
cdr3_aa: CASSFDRGVNTIYF

j_call: TRBJ1-2
v_call: TRBV30
clone_size: NA
d_call: NA
cdr3_nt: TGTGCCTGGAGTGTACGAGTTAACAGATTAGATGGCTACACCTTC
cdr3_aa: CAWSVRVNRLDGYTF

j_call: TRBJ1-2
v_call: TRBV11-2
clone_size: NA
d_call: NA
cdr3_nt: TGTGCCAGCAGCTTAGATCGAGGATCTGGCTACACCTTC
cdr3_aa: CASSLDRGSGYTF

j_call: TRBJ2-7
v_call: TRBV6-2/TRBV6-3
clone_size: few
d_call: TRBD1
cdr3_nt: TGTGCCAGCAGTTTCCACGCCTGGACAGGGGGCTACGAGCAGTACTTC
cdr3_aa: CASSFHAWTGGYEQYF

j_call: TRBJ2-7
v_call: TRBV28
clone_size: NA
d_call: TRBD1
cdr3_nt: TGTGCCAGCAGGACAGGGCTTACCTACGAGCAGTACTTC
cdr3_aa: CASRTGLTYEQYF

j_call: TRBJ2-7
v_call: TRBV6-5
clone_size: NA
d_call: NA
cdr3_nt: TGTGCCAGCAAGAGCAACTCCTACGAGCAGTACTTC
cdr3_aa: CASKSNSYEQYF

j_call: TRBJ2-1
v_call: TRBV19
clone_size: few
d_call: TRBD2
cdr3_nt: TGTGCCAGTAGGACTAGCGGGAGGGCTAGTGGGAATGAGCAGTTCTTC
cdr3_aa: CASRTSGRASGNEQFF

j_call: TRBJ1-6
v_call: TRBV7-2
clone_size: NA
d_call: NA
cdr3_nt: TGTGCCAGCAGCTTAAGCAGGGGAAATTCACCCCTCCACTTT
cdr3_aa: CASSLSRGNSPLHF

j_call: TRBJ2-3
v_call: TRBV7-8
clone_size: NA
d_call: NA
cdr3_nt: TGTGCCAGCAGCTCCAGTCGCACAGATACGCAGTATTTT
cdr3_aa: CASSSSRTDTQYF

j_call: TRBJ1-2
v_call: TRBV7-9
clone_size: NA
d_call: TRBD1
cdr3_nt: TGTGCCAGCAGCTTTCCCGACAGGGCCTATGGCTACACCTTC
cdr3_aa: CASSFPDRAYGYTF

j_call: TRBJ1-1
v_call: TRBV5-6
clone_size: NA
d_call: NA
cdr3_nt: TGTGCCAGCAGCTTGGGAGTGCTGCGGAACACTGAAGCTTTCTTT
cdr3_aa: CASSLGVLRNTEAFF

j_call: TRBJ1-1
v_call: TRBV7-9
clone_size: once
d_call: NA
cdr3_nt: TGTGCCAGCAGCTTGGACAGATTGAACACTGAAGCTTTCTTT
cdr3_aa: CASSLDRLNTEAFF

j_call: TRBJ2-7
v_call: TRBV6-2/TRBV6-3
clone_size: NA
d_call: TRBD2
cdr3_nt: TGTGCCAGCAGTTTCGGGAGGGCCTGGCTCGGCGTCTACGAGCAGTACTTC
cdr3_aa: CASSFGRAWLGVYEQYF

j_call: TRBJ2-3
v_call: TRBV21-1
clone_size: NA
d_call: NA
cdr3_nt: TGTGCCAGCAGCAAACCCACTTCGTTTAGCGTACGGAAAGGCACAGATACGCAGTATTTT
cdr3_aa: CASSKPTSFSVRKGTDTQYF

j_call: TRBJ2-2
v_call: TRBV2
clone_size: NA
d_call: TRBD2
cdr3_nt: TGTGCCAGCAGTGTATCTAGGGACTATTACACCGGGGAGCTGTTTTTT
cdr3_aa: CASSVSRDYYTGELFF

j_call: TRBJ2-4
v_call: TRBV4-3
clone_size: NA
d_call: TRBD2
cdr3_nt: TGCGCCAGCAGCCAAACGGGACTAGCGGGAGGGAGATTCAAAAACATTCAGTACTTC
cdr3_aa: CASSQTGLAGGRFKNIQYF

j_call: TRBJ1-2
v_call: TRBV20-1
clone_size: NA
d_call: TRBD1
cdr3_nt: TGCAGTGCCCCGGACAGGGGCGGCTACACCTTC
cdr3_aa: CSAPDRGGYTF

j_call: TRBJ2-7
v_call: TRBV5-1
clone_size: NA
d_call: NA
cdr3_nt: TGCGCCAGCAGCCTACGACAGTCGGGCCCGGAGCAGTACTTC
cdr3_aa: CASSLRQSGPEQYF

j_call: TRBJ2-1
v_call: TRBV7-2
clone_size: NA
d_call: NA
cdr3_nt: TGTGCCAGCAGCCCACTAGGCCATAGCTCCTACAATGAGCAGTTCTTC
cdr3_aa: CASSPLGHSSYNEQFF

j_call: TRBJ2-7
v_call: TRBV24-1
clone_size: NA
d_call: NA
cdr3_nt: TGTGCCACGAGCCCCTCCGGGCAGGGGGGAAACTACGAGCAGTACTTC
cdr3_aa: CATSPSGQGGNYEQYF

j_call: TRBJ2-7
v_call: TRBV19
clone_size: NA
d_call: NA
cdr3_nt: TGTGCCAGTAGTAGAGGGGGAGAGGGCTACGAGCAGTACTTC
cdr3_aa: CASSRGGEGYEQYF

j_call: TRBJ1-4
v_call: TRBV10-3
clone_size: NA
d_call: NA
cdr3_nt: TGTGCCATCAGTGGGCCGGGTAGTGAAAAACTGTTTTTT
cdr3_aa: CAISGPGSEKLFF

j_call: TRBJ1-5
v_call: TRBV5-6
clone_size: few
d_call: NA
cdr3_nt: TGTGCCAGCAGCTTGGCGCGGGATCAGCCCCAGCATTTT
cdr3_aa: CASSLARDQPQHF

j_call: TRBJ1-4
v_call: TRBV30
clone_size: once
d_call: NA
cdr3_nt: TGTGCCTGGAGGAAGGGGCAGTCTCGAACTAATGAAAAACTGTTTTTT
cdr3_aa: CAWRKGQSRTNEKLFF

j_call: TRBJ1-6
v_call: TRBV27
clone_size: NA
d_call: NA
cdr3_nt: TGTGCCAGCAGCCGAGGGGGGGGTTATAATTCACCCCTCCACTTT
cdr3_aa: CASSRGGGYNSPLHF